Listed below are T cell receptor beta chains from one sample, sequenced in a study of Ad26.COV2.S vaccination and SARS-CoV-2 variants. Here immunoSEQ multiplex PCR was the method, and the copy in TCRdb shows in-frame clones only, minus some. The data show about 460,000 clones, about 89% seen once. The sequenced sample was peripheral blood, obtained in a trial of Ad26.COV2.S vaccine versus placebo. The receptors shown here come from a person between 18 and 60 years old who received the Ad26.COV2.S COVID-19 vaccine or a placebo. The CDR3 runs from the conserved cysteine through the conserved F or W. Clone size is shown for a subset of rows, as once, few, many or a class of expanded clone.

v_call	j_call	clone_size	cdr3_aa
TRBV6-6	TRBJ1-5	.	CASSYGGRSQPQHF
TRBV7-6	TRBJ2-7	once	CASSPSGATYEQYF
TRBV18	TRBJ1-2	.	CASSPMDLDGYTF
TRBV6-5	TRBJ1-2	.	CASTSGSYGYTF
TRBV2	TRBJ2-2	.	CASRETGLAGELFF
TRBV18	TRBJ1-2	.	CASSGHRTDYGYTF
TRBV2	TRBJ2-5	.	CASSGGLAGAGETQYF
TRBV18	TRBJ1-3	.	CASSPLVAGVYGNTIYF
TRBV19	TRBJ2-1	.	CASSVLASEQFF
TRBV19	TRBJ2-4	.	CASKGGRELAKNIQYF
TRBV5-1	TRBJ2-1	.	CASSPHLTSGSNEQFF
TRBV18	TRBJ2-5	.	CASSPLDRRNQETQYF
TRBV15	TRBJ2-7	.	CATSRDRAGAYEQYF
TRBV3-1/TRBV3-2	TRBJ2-7	.	CASSLSGSPYEQYF
TRBV4-2	TRBJ2-1	.	CASSPRLAGTYNEQFF
TRBV27	TRBJ1-1	.	CASTLGGGNTEAFF
TRBV18	TRBJ2-1	.	CASSTGWSSYNEQFF
TRBV28	TRBJ1-1	.	CASSLRGGGGTEAFF
TRBV6-5	TRBJ2-7	.	CASRWTGPEQYF
TRBV5-1	TRBJ1-2	.	CASSQGRLYTF
TRBV18	TRBJ2-7	.	CASSEDRPPYEQYF
TRBV27	TRBJ1-5	.	CASSLRGVINQPQHF
TRBV6-2/TRBV6-3	TRBJ1-5	.	CASSYPSGRFNQPQHF
TRBV18	TRBJ1-4	.	CASSPGQGNEKLFF
TRBV11-2	TRBJ1-2	.	CASTDSGTGYYGYTF
TRBV9	TRBJ2-3	.	CASSVTHQGVTDTQYF
TRBV7-2	TRBJ2-6	.	CASSPWSGGASGANVLTF
TRBV30	TRBJ2-5	.	CAWSAWRTSGGQETQYF
TRBV28	TRBJ2-2	.	CASSLPGTGNTGELFF